This paragraph covers one TCR beta chain sequence. This clone was seen a handful of times. No cognate antigen has been identified for it. No base quality values were provided; no much bigger clone lies one nucleotide off. In the paper's terms, the time point label means: sample from a COVID-19-recovered individual after infection. The donors were patients who had recovered from mild-to-severe COVID-19. Uncultured memory T cell samples were sequenced directly after ex vivo isolation. CD4+ total memory, central memory, effector memory and circulating T follicular helper cells were isolated from peripheral blood mononuclear cells. The data derive from a study of CD4 T cell repertoires in COVID-19 (dated by TCRdb to about 2021). Regarding the research as a whole: For cross-reactivity analysis, CFSE-low cells were expanded with IL-2 for roughly ten days, then relabeled and restimulated with spike proteins from other coronaviruses. The study characterized naturally processed CD4+ T cell responses to SARS-CoV-2 spike and nucleoprotein in COVID-19-recovered individuals, using TCR Vbeta sequencing to assess clonal composition. Subset-level TCR Vbeta repertoire analysis of SARS-CoV-2-reactive T cells was performed in a few recovered individuals. What the study reported, not specific to this receptor: Several of the most expanded SARS-CoV-2-reactive clonotypes were shared between two or all three memory subsets, suggesting intraclonal diversification. Consistent with cross-reactivity, between roughly 7 and 27% of SARS-CoV-2 clonotypes also showed up in secondary cultures stimulated with SARS-CoV and/or HKU1 spike.

Measured from the cysteine to the phenylalanine, the CDR3 is 16 residues long. This entry keeps only the CDR3 DNA: 48 bases, framed from base 1. V loses 7 bases, J loses 0 bases, and the germline ends lie 16 bases apart. The germline V gene (reference sequence) provides CDR1 LNHDA and CDR2 SQIVND. The library came from the immunoSEQ multiplex PCR assay. For the original study's pipeline: Repertoire overlap between subsets was quantified using the Chao-Jaccard similarity index and counts of shared clonotypes. TCRdb took this table from immuneACCESS and kept in-frame rearrangements with V and J called. Such tables lack part of the clones; where checked against another copy, unresolved V genes explain under half of the gap, and the rest is unexplained. That table gives V, J and clone size, and the DNA gave D and trimming. The sample contains some 80,000 clones, roughly 85% of them found a single time. 0.45% to 0.6% of the sample rests with the top ten.

This TCR was sampled from a human donor who had COVID-19. The V gene is TRBV19 and the J gene is TRBJ1-5; too little of a D gene remains to name it. Source: CD4+ T cells from peripheral blood, taken after recovery from COVID-19. The CDR3: CASKAGQTLSNQPQHF. The nucleotides read TGTGCCAGTAAGGCCGGCCAGACCCTTAGCAATCAGCCCCAGCATTTT.